This TCR beta chain was sequenced for a study of shared clonotypes between healthy human individuals. In the case of this clone: Since a much larger clone is just one base distant, this may be a read error.

CDR3 length equals 12 residues. The germline V gene has CDR1 SGHTA and CDR2 FQGTGA. V lost 5 bases and J lost 6; bases outside the gene matches: 1. Running of the assay took place at deep level. It was across several immunoSEQ plates that each subset's genomic DNA was evenly split. Sequencing used immunoSEQ multiplex PCR; TCRdb keeps in-frame clones, though not all of them. Here the sample spans about 490,000 clones, approximately 80% being singletons. The sequencing sample was made of PBMCs. The origin of this receptor is a woman aged 40 to 49 in good health. Some clones in this sample may be carry-over from other donors' samples. The rearrangement joins TRBV7-3 to TRBJ2-1; 7 positions match TRBD2. The CDR3: CASSRTSNEQFF. The DNA for the CDR3 is TGTGCCAGCAGCCGGACTAGCAATGAGCAGTTCTTC. Full variable domain (rest looked up from reference TRBV7-3 and TRBJ2-1): GAGVSQTPSNKVTEKGKYVELRCDPISGHTALYWYRQSLGQGPEFLIYFQGTGAADDSGLPNDRFFAVRPEGSVSTLKIQRTERGDSAVYLCASSRTSNEQFFGPGTRLTVL.